What follows describes a single T cell receptor (beta chain). Residents of 24 US areas, aged roughly 18 to 89 years, made up the participants. This CDR3 region has 18 residues. Germline CDR1 and CDR2: LNHDA and SQIVND (reference sequence). The junction had 17 bases not matched to a gene; V was cut back by 7 bases and J by 1 base. Repertoires were generated with immunoSEQ multiplex PCR, while TCRdb's copy carries only in-frame clones and drops some. The sample shows around 130,000 clones, 80% to 90% of them seen only once. The sample is drawn from a study of blood T cell repertoires in COVID-19. The sequence came from a woman aged 50 to 65 with acute COVID-19. This sequence joins TRBV19 and TRBJ2-7, with 9 bases matching TRBD2. The material sequenced was PBMCs or T cells enriched from blood (not recorded which). The CDR3 nucleotides read TGTGCCAGTATAGGAGGGCTAGCGGGAATAGGTAGGTCCTACGAGCAGTACTTC. Residues: CASIGGLAGIGRSYEQYF. Full variable domain (missing parts from reference TRBV19 and TRBJ2-7): DGGITQSPKYLFRKEGQNVTLSCEQNLNHDAMYWYRQDPGQGLRLIYYSQIVNDFQKGDIAEGYSVSREKKESFPLTVTSAQKNPTAFYLCASIGGLAGIGRSYEQYFGPGTRLTVT.